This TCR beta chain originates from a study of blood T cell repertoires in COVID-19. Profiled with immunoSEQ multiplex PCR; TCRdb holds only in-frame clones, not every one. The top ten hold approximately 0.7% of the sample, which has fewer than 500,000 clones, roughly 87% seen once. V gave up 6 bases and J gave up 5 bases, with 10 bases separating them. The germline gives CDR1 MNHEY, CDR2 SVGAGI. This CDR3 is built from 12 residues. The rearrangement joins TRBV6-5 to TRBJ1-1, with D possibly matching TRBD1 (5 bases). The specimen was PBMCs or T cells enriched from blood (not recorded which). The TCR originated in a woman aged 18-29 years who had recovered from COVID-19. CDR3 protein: CASSSRETEAFF. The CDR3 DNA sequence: TGTGCCAGCAGCTCCAGGGAAACTGAAGCTTTCTTT.